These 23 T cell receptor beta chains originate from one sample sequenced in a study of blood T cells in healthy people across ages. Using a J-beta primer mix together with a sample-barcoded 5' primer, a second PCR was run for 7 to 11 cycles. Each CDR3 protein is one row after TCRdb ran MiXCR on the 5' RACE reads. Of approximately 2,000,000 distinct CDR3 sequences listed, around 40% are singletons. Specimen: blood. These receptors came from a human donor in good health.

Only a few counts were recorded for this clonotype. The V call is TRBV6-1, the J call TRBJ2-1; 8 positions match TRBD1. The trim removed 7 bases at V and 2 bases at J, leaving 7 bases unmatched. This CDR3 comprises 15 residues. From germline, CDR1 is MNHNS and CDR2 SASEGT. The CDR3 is CASKLDRGTYNEQFF. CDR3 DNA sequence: TGTGCCAGCAAGTTAGACAGGGGAACCTACAATGAGCAGTTCTTC.

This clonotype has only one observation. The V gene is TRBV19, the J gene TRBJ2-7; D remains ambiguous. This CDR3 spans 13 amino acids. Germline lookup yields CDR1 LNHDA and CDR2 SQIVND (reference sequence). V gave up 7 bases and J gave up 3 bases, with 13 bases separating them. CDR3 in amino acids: CASNRELNYEQYF. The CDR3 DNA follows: TGTGCCAGTAATCGAGAGTTAAACTACGAGCAGTACTTC.

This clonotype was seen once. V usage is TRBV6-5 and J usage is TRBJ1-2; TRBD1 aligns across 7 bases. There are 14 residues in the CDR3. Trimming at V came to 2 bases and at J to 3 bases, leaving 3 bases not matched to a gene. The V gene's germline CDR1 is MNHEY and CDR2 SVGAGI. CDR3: CASSYKGADYGYTF. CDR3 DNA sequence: TGTGCCAGCAGTTACAAGGGGGCCGACTATGGCTACACCTTC.

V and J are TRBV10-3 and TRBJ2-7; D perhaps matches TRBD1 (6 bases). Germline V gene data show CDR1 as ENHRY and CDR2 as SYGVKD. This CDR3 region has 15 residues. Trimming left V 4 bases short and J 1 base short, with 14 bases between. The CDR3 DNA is TGTGCCATCAGTGGCCGGGACACCTTTTCCTACGAGCAGTACTTC. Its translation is CAISGRDTFSYEQYF.

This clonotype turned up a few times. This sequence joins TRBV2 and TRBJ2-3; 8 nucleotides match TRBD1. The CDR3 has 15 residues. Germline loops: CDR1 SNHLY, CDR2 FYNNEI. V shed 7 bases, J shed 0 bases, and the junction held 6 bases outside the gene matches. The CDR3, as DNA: TGTGCCAGCACCAAGGACAGGGCTAGCACAGATACGCAGTATTTT. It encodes CASTKDRASTDTQYF.

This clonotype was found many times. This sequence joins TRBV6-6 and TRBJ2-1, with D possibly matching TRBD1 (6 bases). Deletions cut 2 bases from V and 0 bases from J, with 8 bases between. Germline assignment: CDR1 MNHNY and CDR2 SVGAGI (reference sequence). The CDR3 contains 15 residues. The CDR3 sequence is CASSYDRSSYNEQFF. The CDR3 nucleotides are TGTGCCAGCAGTTACGACAGGAGCTCCTACAATGAGCAGTTCTTC.

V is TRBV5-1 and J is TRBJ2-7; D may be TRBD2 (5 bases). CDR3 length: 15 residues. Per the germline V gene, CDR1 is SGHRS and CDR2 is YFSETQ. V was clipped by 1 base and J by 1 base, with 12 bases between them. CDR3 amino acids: CASSLNAGESYEQYF. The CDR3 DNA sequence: TGCGCCAGCAGCTTGAACGCGGGTGAATCCTACGAGCAGTACTTC.

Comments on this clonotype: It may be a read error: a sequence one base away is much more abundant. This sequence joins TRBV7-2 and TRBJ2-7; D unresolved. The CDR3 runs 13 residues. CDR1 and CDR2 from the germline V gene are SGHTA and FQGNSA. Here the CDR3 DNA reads TGTGCCAGCAGCCGCATTAGCTCCTACGTGCAGTACTTC. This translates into CASSRISSYVQYF.

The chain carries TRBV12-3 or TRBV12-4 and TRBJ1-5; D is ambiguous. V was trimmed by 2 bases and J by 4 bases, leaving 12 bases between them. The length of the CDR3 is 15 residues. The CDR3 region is CASSLTDRDNQPQHF. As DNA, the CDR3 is TGTGCCAGCAGTTTAACGGACCGGGATAATCAGCCCCAGCATTTT.

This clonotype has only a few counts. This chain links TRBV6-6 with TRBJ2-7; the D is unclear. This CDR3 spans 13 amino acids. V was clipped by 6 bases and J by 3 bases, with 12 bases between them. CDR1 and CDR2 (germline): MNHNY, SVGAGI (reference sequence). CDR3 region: CASRVQTGYEQYF. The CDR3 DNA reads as TGTGCCAGCAGGGTACAAACGGGCTACGAGCAGTACTTC.

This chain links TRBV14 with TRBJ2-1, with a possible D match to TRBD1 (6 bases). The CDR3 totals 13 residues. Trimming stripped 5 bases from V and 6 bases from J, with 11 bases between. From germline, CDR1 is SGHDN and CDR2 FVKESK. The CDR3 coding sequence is TGTGCCAGCAGCATAGGGGGTTTCAATGAGCAGTTCTTC. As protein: CASSIGGFNEQFF.

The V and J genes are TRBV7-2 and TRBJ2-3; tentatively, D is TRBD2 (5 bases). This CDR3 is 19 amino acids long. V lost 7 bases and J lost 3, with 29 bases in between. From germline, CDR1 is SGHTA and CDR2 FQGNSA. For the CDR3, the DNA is TGTGCCAGCATCCTCCCCGAGCGGCGAGCTAATACGAGAACAGATACGCAGTATTTT. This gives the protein CASILPERRANTRTDTQYF.

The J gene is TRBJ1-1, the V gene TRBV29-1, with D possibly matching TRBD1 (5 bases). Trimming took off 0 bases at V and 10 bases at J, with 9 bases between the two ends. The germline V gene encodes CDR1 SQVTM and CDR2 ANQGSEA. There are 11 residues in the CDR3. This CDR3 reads CSVEEGQGAFF. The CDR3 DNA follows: TGCAGCGTTGAAGAGGGTCAGGGAGCTTTCTTT.

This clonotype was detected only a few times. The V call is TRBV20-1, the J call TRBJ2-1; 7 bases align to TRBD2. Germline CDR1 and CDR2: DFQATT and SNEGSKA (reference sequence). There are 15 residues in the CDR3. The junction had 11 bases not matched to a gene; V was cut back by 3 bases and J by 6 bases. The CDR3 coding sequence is TGCAGTGCTAGTTTTAGGACTAGTCGGAGCAATGAGCAGTTCTTC. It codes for CSASFRTSRSNEQFF.

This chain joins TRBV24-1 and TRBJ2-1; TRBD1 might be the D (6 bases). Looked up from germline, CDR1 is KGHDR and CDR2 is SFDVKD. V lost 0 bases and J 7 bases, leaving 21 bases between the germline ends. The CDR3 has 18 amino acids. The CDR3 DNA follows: TGTGCCACCAGTGATTTGCAAAGTATCGGTCAGGGGATGAATGAGCAGTTCTTC. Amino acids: CATSDLQSIGQGMNEQFF.

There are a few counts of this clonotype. CDR3 residues: CATHGFYNEQFF. The DNA of the CDR3 is TGTGCCACCCACGGATTTTACAATGAGCAGTTCTTC. This rearrangement joins TRBV2 to TRBJ2-1; D gene ambiguous. With 10 bases removed from V and 4 bases from J, the gap between germline ends came to 11 bases. There are 12 residues in the CDR3. CDR1 SNHLY and CDR2 FYNNEI come from the germline V gene.

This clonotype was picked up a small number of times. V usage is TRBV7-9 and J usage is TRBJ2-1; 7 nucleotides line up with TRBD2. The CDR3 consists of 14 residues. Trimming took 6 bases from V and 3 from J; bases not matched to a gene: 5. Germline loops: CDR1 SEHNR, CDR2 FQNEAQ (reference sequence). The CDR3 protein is CASSWGGVYNEQFF. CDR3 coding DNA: TGTGCCAGCAGTTGGGGGGGGGTCTACAATGAGCAGTTCTTC.

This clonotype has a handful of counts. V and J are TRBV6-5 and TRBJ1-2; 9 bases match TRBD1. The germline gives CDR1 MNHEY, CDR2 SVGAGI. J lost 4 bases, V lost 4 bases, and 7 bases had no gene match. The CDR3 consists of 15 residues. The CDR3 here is CASSSHDRGAYGYTF. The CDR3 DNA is TGTGCCAGCAGTTCCCACGACAGGGGGGCCTATGGCTACACCTTC.

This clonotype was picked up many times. The CDR3 spells CASSLVSGSTDTQYF. CDR3 DNA: TGTGCCAGCAGCTTAGTTTCGGGGAGCACAGATACGCAGTATTTT. The chain couples TRBV7-2 to TRBJ2-3, with a weak D call TRBD2 (5 bases). CDR1 is SGHTA and CDR2 is FQGNSA in the germline V gene. The V end lost 1 base, the J end lost 0 bases, and 8 bases lay between the germline ends. The CDR3 totals 15 residues.

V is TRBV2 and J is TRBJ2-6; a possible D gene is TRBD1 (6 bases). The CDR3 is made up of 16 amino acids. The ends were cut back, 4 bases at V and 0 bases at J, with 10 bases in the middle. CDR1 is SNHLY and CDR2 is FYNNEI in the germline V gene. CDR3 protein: CASSGWGPSGANVLTF. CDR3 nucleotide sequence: TGTGCCAGCAGTGGATGGGGGCCCTCTGGGGCCAACGTCCTGACTTTC.

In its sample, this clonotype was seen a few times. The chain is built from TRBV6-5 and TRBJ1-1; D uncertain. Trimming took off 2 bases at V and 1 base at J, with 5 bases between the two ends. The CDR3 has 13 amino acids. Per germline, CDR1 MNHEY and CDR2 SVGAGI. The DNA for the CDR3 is TGTGCCAGCAGTTACGTGGAGAACACTGAAGCTTTCTTT. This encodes CASSYVENTEAFF.

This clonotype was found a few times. CDR3 bases: TGTGCCACAAGGGGTGATCAGGGACAGGGGCGCCGTGAAGCTTTCTTT. Protein sequence: CATRGDQGQGRREAFF. The chain links TRBV6-1 to TRBJ1-1; the match to TRBD1 covers 10 bases. The CDR3 spans 16 residues. V dropped 10 bases and J dropped 7; count of bases not matched to a gene: 18. The germline CDR1 and CDR2 sequences are MNHNS and SASEGT.

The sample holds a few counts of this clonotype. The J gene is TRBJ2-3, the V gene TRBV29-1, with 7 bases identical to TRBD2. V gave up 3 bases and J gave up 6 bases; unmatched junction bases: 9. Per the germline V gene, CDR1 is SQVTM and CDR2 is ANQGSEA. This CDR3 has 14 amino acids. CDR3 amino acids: CSVEGLPRVDTQYF. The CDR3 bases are TGCAGCGTTGAGGGACTACCTAGGGTTGATACGCAGTATTTT.